These 23 T cell receptor beta chains were all obtained from the same sample, sequenced in a study of cytomegalovirus exposure and HLA in healthy donors. PCR was performed using 60 Vbeta and 13 Jbeta primers. The method was immunoSEQ multiplex PCR; TCRdb's version includes in-frame clones alone and lacks a portion of them. The table includes roughly 130,000 clones, roughly 80% detected once. Specimen: PBMCs. The origin of the receptors is a woman between 35 and 50 years old in good health and CMV-seropositive.

The genes are TRBV19 and TRBJ2-4; 7 bases are shared with TRBD1. Germline lookup yields CDR1 LNHDA and CDR2 SQIVND (reference sequence). The CDR3 contains 12 residues. V lost 9 bases to trimming and J lost 4 bases; unmatched junction nucleotides: 3. The CDR3 loop is CASLGQKNIQYF. The CDR3 bases are TGTGCCAGCCTGGGACAGAAAAACATTCAGTACTTC.

The V and J genes are TRBV28 and TRBJ1-4; D perhaps matches TRBD1 (6 bases). V was shortened by 2 bases and J by 2 bases, with 9 bases between the two germline ends. Germline values: CDR1 MDHEN, CDR2 SYDVKM. CDR3 size: 15 residues. The DNA for the CDR3 is TGTGCCAGCAGTTTAACAGGGAGTACTAATGAAAAACTGTTTTTT. Translated: CASSLTGSTNEKLFF. Together with reference TRBV28 and TRBJ1-4, the CDR3 gives the full variable domain: DVKVTQSSRYLVKRTGEKVFLECVQDMDHENMFWYRQDPGLGLRLIYFSYDVKMKEKGDIPEGYSVSREKKERFSLILESASTNQTSMYLCASSLTGSTNEKLFFGSGTQLSVL.

This clone was recorded once. The rearrangement uses TRBV18 and TRBJ1-2; the match to TRBD1 covers 10 bases. Germline V gives CDR1 KGHSH, CDR2 LQKENI. The CDR3 runs to 16 residues. The V gene end was trimmed by 0 bases and the J gene end by 2 bases; junction bases not matched to a gene: 3. CDR3: CASSPPGQGGNYGYTF. As DNA, the CDR3 is TGTGCCAGCTCACCACCAGGACAGGGGGGAAACTATGGCTACACCTTC.

The V call is TRBV30, the J call TRBJ1-6; possibly TRBD1 for D (6 bases). V was pared by 2 bases and J by 9 bases, with 14 bases between. Germline V gene data show CDR1 as GTSNPN and CDR2 as SVGIG (reference sequence). The CDR3 spans 14 residues. The CDR3: CAWSPGARGSPLHF. The CDR3 coding sequence is TGTGCCTGGAGTCCAGGGGCTCGGGGTTCACCCCTCCACTTT.

The V gene is TRBV5-1, the J gene TRBJ2-7; 7 positions agree with TRBD2. The germline CDR1 and CDR2 sequences are SGHRS and YFSETQ. There are 16 residues in the CDR3. Trimming took 0 bases from V and 2 from J; bases not matched to a gene: 8. CDR3 nucleotides: TGCGCCAGCAGCTTGGCTATGGCGGGAGCACCCTACGAGCAGTACTTC. Translating it yields CASSLAMAGAPYEQYF.

A few counts support this clone. The V gene is TRBV30, the J gene TRBJ2-7; the D gene is possibly TRBD2 (6 bases). V dropped 2 bases and J dropped 3 bases, with 14 bases sitting between them. The CDR3 extends over 14 amino acids. Germline CDR1 GTSNPN, CDR2 SVGIG (reference sequence). This chain's CDR3 is CAWSWASAFYEQYF. CDR3 sequence (DNA): TGTGCCTGGAGTTGGGCTAGCGCTTTCTACGAGCAGTACTTC.

The J gene is TRBJ1-5, the V gene TRBV5-6, with 9 nucleotides matching TRBD1. The length of the CDR3 is 15 residues. Germline loops: CDR1 SGHDT, CDR2 YYEEEE. V lost 4 bases and J lost 4; bases outside the gene matches: 6. The CDR3 coding sequence is TGTGCCAGCAGCCCGGGGACAGGGTCAAATCAGCCCCAGCATTTT. This gives the protein CASSPGTGSNQPQHF.

The gene calls are TRBV5-1 and TRBJ2-5, with 11 bases identical to TRBD2. V lost 3 bases, J lost 9 bases, and 10 bases stayed unmatched. The CDR3 is made up of 15 amino acids. From germline, CDR1 is SGHRS and CDR2 YFSETQ. DNA for the CDR3: TGCGCCAGCAGCTCCACTAGCGGGGGTTCTGGGGCCCAGTACTTC. It is translated as CASSSTSGGSGAQYF.

This sequence joins TRBV7-2 and TRBJ1-1; maybe TRBD1 (6 bases). The CDR3 contains 15 residues. Trimming took off 3 bases at V and 7 bases at J, with 18 bases between the two ends. CDR1 is SGHTA and CDR2 is FQGNSA in the germline V gene. The CDR3 region is CASSFVTGTLGEAFF. In DNA, the CDR3 is TGTGCCAGCAGCTTTGTAACAGGGACCCTCGGTGAAGCTTTCTTT.

The V and J genes are TRBV14 and TRBJ1-1; D is perhaps TRBD1 (5 bases). The CDR3 consists of 15 residues. Trimming shortened V by 5 bases and J by 0 bases, and 13 bases separated the two germline ends. Germline loops: CDR1 SGHDN, CDR2 FVKESK. The CDR3 DNA follows: TGTGCCAGCAGCTTCGACGGGGGTTTGAACACTGAAGCTTTCTTT. Amino acids: CASSFDGGLNTEAFF.

V gene TRBV28 combines with J gene TRBJ2-7; D remains unclear. CDR3 length: 15 residues. The V end was cut by 5 bases, the J end by 2 bases, with 16 bases between. Germline CDR1 MDHEN, CDR2 SYDVKM. CDR3: CASSIARLFTYEQYF. The CDR3 DNA follows: TGTGCCAGCAGTATCGCCCGACTTTTTACCTACGAGCAGTACTTC.

The V and J genes are TRBV28 and TRBJ1-2, with 7 bases matching TRBD1. CDR1 is MDHEN, CDR2 SYDVKM, per germline. Trimming removed 5 bases from V and 8 bases from J; junction bases left unmatched: 11. The length of the CDR3 is 14 residues. The CDR3 sequence: CASSGQAPIGGYTF. The CDR3 DNA sequence: TGTGCCAGCAGTGGACAGGCGCCTATTGGGGGCTACACCTTC.

This chain uses TRBV27 with TRBJ2-7; a weak D match, TRBD2 (7 bases). Germline CDR1 is MNHEY and CDR2 is SMNVEV (reference sequence). V was cut by 6 bases and J by 1 base, with 16 bases left in between. The CDR3 is 15 residues long. CDR3 region: CASSLEQGGSYEQYF. DNA for the CDR3: TGTGCCAGCAGCCTGGAACAGGGAGGGTCCTACGAGCAGTACTTC.

The chain recombines TRBV5-1 with TRBJ2-5; 7 bases are shared with TRBD1. TRBJ2-7 matches the DNA end more closely, so the J call is doubtful. The CDR3 is 13 amino acids. In germline, CDR1 is SGHRS, CDR2 YFSETQ. The chain's CDR3 is CASSRNRGYEQYF. The CDR3 DNA is TGCGCCAGCAGCCGAAACAGGGGCTACGAGCAGTACTTC.

Only a few counts were recorded for this clone. The gene calls are TRBV4-2 and TRBJ1-4; D is unclear. This CDR3 is built from 13 residues. V lost 0 bases, J lost 8 bases, and 7 bases lay in between. Per the germline V gene, CDR1 is LGHNA and CDR2 is YNFKEQ. The CDR3 region has the DNA TGTGCCAGCAGCCAAGATTTACAGGAAAAACTGTTTTTT. Its protein is CASSQDLQEKLFF.

This clone was detected a few times. The gene calls are TRBV18 and TRBJ1-1, with D tentatively TRBD1 (5 bases). The CDR3 is 15 amino acids. Germline-derived CDR1 and CDR2 are KGHSH and LQKENI. V lost 3 bases and J 3 bases, leaving 14 bases between the germline ends. CDR3: CASSPAGFGDTEAFF. CDR3 sequence (DNA): TGTGCCAGCTCACCGGCAGGGTTTGGCGACACTGAAGCTTTCTTT.

The V gene is TRBV6-5, the J gene TRBJ2-1; TRBD2 agrees at 9 bases. The CDR3 is 15 amino acids. Unmatched junction bases numbered 6, after V lost 5 bases and J lost 4 bases. CDR1 and CDR2 (germline): MNHEY, SVGAGI. CDR3 coding DNA: TGTGCCAGCAGTCTGCGGGGGGGCCGTTACAATGAGCAGTTCTTC. It codes for CASSLRGGRYNEQFF.

The CDR3 DNA sequence: TGTGCCAGCAGTGAAGGACTATACTATGGCTACACCTTC. Residues: CASSEGLYYGYTF. V usage is TRBV6-1 and J usage is TRBJ1-2; D gene unclear. The CDR3 extends over 13 amino acids. Trimming took 1 base from V and 3 from J, leaving 6 bases between them. Germline assignment: CDR1 MNHNS and CDR2 SASEGT.

Remarks on this clone: At one end, the junction sequence differs from germline, possibly due to a read error. Other nucleotide sequences in the sample specify the same CDR3. This chain joins TRBV7-3 and TRBJ2-3; D may be TRBD1 (5 bases). Germline CDR1 and CDR2: SGHTA and FQGTGA. This CDR3 contains 15 residues. CDR3 in amino acids: CASSLMAAQGDTQYF. In DNA form, the CDR3 reads TGTGCCAGTAGCTTAATGGCAGCTCAGGGAGATACGCAGTATTTT.

The V call is TRBV9, the J call TRBJ2-5; 9 bases match TRBD2. V was pared by 0 bases and J by 3 bases, with 6 bases of the junction left unmatched. Germline CDR1 is SGDLS and CDR2 is YYNGEE. The CDR3 sequence is 16 residues long. Here the CDR3 DNA reads TGTGCCAGCAGCGTAGCTGGACTAGCGCCCAAAGAGACCCAGTACTTC. This encodes CASSVAGLAPKETQYF. Filled out from reference TRBV9 and TRBJ2-5, the complete variable domain reads DSGVTQTPKHLITATGQRVTLRCSPRSGDLSVYWYQQSLDQGLQFLIQYYNGEERAKGNILERFSAQQFPDLHSELNLSSLELGDSALYFCASSVAGLAPKETQYFGPGTRLLVL.

Written as DNA, the CDR3 is TGTGCCAGCAGCTTAGTTGAGATCACAGATACGCAGTATTTT. Translation: CASSLVEITDTQYF. The J gene is TRBJ2-3, the V gene TRBV7-2; D gene ambiguous. This CDR3 is built from 14 residues. Trimming cost V 1 base and J 2 bases, with 7 bases left between them. The V gene's germline CDR1 is SGHTA and CDR2 FQGNSA.

J is TRBJ1-1 and V is TRBV7-2, with 8 nucleotides matching TRBD1. This CDR3 comprises 14 residues. The germline V gene encodes CDR1 SGHTA and CDR2 FQGNSA. V dropped 5 bases and J dropped 4; count of bases not matched to a gene: 6. In DNA form, the CDR3 reads TGTGCCAGCAGCCAGGGGGCAGTTCGCACTGAAGCTTTCTTT. It yields the protein CASSQGAVRTEAFF.

This clone was observed a single time. The rearrangement links TRBV6-1 to TRBJ1-2; D not resolved. V shed 4 bases and J shed 8 bases, with 14 bases lying between them. The CDR3 contains 13 residues. Germline V gene data show CDR1 as MNHNS and CDR2 as SASEGT. CDR3 in DNA: TGTGCCAGCAGTGTTGGGCACCCGGAAGGCTACACCTTC. This encodes CASSVGHPEGYTF.